This T cell receptor (beta chain) stems from a study of PD-1 blockade in classical Hodgkin lymphoma. Germline V gene lookup returns CDR1 SGDLS and CDR2 YYNGEE. Trimming pared 3 bases from V and 0 bases from J, leaving 15 bases between. This CDR3 has 16 amino acids. Time point in this sample: newly diagnosed, previously untreated cHL patient sample. The authors compared against newly diagnosed, untreated classical Hodgkin lymphoma PBMCs. This table comes from immunoSEQ multiplex PCR, and its TCRdb copy is limited to in-frame clones, with some not included. The sample lists around 43,000 clones, approximately 90% seen once, with nearly 5% in the top ten.

The TCR originated in a human donor with classical Hodgkin lymphoma. The rearrangement links TRBV9 to TRBJ1-1; tentatively, D is TRBD1 (5 bases). Specimen: peripheral blood mononuclear cells (PBMCs). The chain's CDR3 is CASSAGAQNLNTEAFF. DNA for the CDR3: TGTGCCAGCAGCGCCGGGGCACAGAACTTGAACACTGAAGCTTTCTTT.